The 14 T cell receptor beta chains reported below all come from one sample, sequenced in a study of blood T cell repertoires in COVID-19. Only in-frame clones appear in the TCRdb table, and some are missing; sequencing was by immunoSEQ multiplex PCR. This sample has about 170,000 clones, with over 70% found just once. The sequenced sample was PBMCs or T cells enriched from blood (not recorded which). Receptors originate from a woman between 45 and 60 years old in a cohort exposed to, infected with or recovered from COVID-19 (not recorded which).

The rearrangement uses TRBV9 and TRBJ2-1; unclear D gene. Trimming left V 3 bases short and J 5 bases short, with 12 bases between. CDR3 size: 14 residues. The germline CDR1 and CDR2 sequences are SGDLS and YYNGEE. The CDR3 DNA reads TGTGCCAGCAGCGCCCAACCCCTAAACAATGAGCAGTTCTTC. This encodes CASSAQPLNNEQFF.

The V call is TRBV11-1, the J call TRBJ1-2, with D possibly matching TRBD1 (6 bases). Germline values: CDR1 SGHAT, CDR2 FQDESV (reference sequence). Trimming left V 5 bases short and J 7 bases short, with 17 bases between. This CDR3 is built from 14 residues. CDR3 region: CASSHGGAQGGYTF. CDR3 sequence (DNA): TGTGCCAGCAGCCACGGTGGGGCACAGGGTGGCTACACCTTC. Full variable domain (missing parts from reference TRBV11-1 and TRBJ1-2): EAEVAQSPRYKITEKSQAVAFWCDPISGHATLYWYRQILGQGPELLVQFQDESVVDDSQLPKDRFSAERLKGVDSTLKIQPAELGDSAMYLCASSHGGAQGGYTFGSGTRLTVV.

This rearrangement joins TRBV5-6 to TRBJ2-1, with D maybe TRBD2 (5 bases). This CDR3 region has 17 residues. V was pared by 2 bases and J by 5 bases, with 20 bases between. Germline-derived CDR1 and CDR2 are SGHDT and YYEEEE. In DNA form, the CDR3 reads TGTGCCAGCAGCTTTGTGTCTGCGGGCAGACTACACAATGAGCAGTTCTTC. This encodes CASSFVSAGRLHNEQFF. Supplemented by reference TRBV5-6 and TRBJ2-1, the full variable domain reads DAGVTQSPTHLIKTRGQQVTLRCSPKSGHDTVSWYQQALGQGPQFIFQYYEEEERQRGNFPDRFSGHQFPNYSSELNVNALLLGDSALYLCASSFVSAGRLHNEQFFGPGTRLTVL.

The J gene is TRBJ2-5, the V gene TRBV7-9, with 7 bases lining up with TRBD1. With 6 bases clipped from V and 3 bases from J, the junction kept 7 bases outside the gene matches. The CDR3 consists of 14 residues. The germline V gene encodes CDR1 SEHNR and CDR2 FQNEAQ (reference sequence). CDR3 bases: TGTGCCAGCAGGTCGACAGGGAATAAAGAGACCCAGTACTTC. Translation gives CASRSTGNKETQYF.

This chain uses TRBV19 with TRBJ1-2; perhaps TRBD1 as D (5 bases). The CDR3 contains 12 residues. CDR1 and CDR2 from the germline V gene are LNHDA and SQIVND (reference sequence). V lost 3 bases and J lost 6, with 8 bases in between. Here the CDR3 reads CASSIAGNGYTF. The CDR3 DNA reads TGTGCCAGTAGTATTGCAGGGAATGGCTACACCTTC.

J is TRBJ2-2 and V is TRBV4-3, with no clear D. Germline CDR1 and CDR2: LGHNA and YSLEER. V lost 0 bases and J 3 bases, leaving 8 bases between the germline ends. This CDR3 is 15 amino acids long. CDR3 bases: TGCGCCAGCAGCCAAGAATCAGGCTACACCGGGGAGCTGTTTTTT. This encodes CASSQESGYTGELFF.

The V gene is TRBV19, the J gene TRBJ1-4, with a possible D match to TRBD1 (5 bases). The CDR3 consists of 16 residues. V lost 3 bases to trimming and J lost 3 bases, with 14 bases between them. CDR1 is LNHDA and CDR2 is SQIVND in the germline V gene (reference sequence). CDR3 sequence (DNA): TGTGCCAGTAGTATCGGGGGACGGATGTCTAATGAAAAACTGTTTTTT. Translated, it gives CASSIGGRMSNEKLFF.

Here the CDR3 DNA reads TGTGCCAGCAGCTTAGGGCTAGCGGGAGGCACCGGGGAGCTGTTTTTT. Protein: CASSLGLAGGTGELFF. The chain links TRBV11-2 to TRBJ2-2, with 11 bases lining up with TRBD2. V trimming: 1 base; J trimming: 4 bases; junction bases outside the gene matches: 2. The germline gives CDR1 SGHAT, CDR2 FQNNGV. This CDR3 has 16 amino acids. The full variable domain, its missing parts supplied by reference TRBV11-2 and TRBJ2-2, is EAGVAQSPRYKIIEKRQSVAFWCNPISGHATLYWYQQILGQGPKLLIQFQNNGVVDDSQLPKDRFSAERLKGVDSTLKIQPAKLEDSAVYLCASSLGLAGGTGELFFGEGSRLTVL.

V and J are TRBV3-1 (or the pseudogene TRBV3-2) and TRBJ2-3; TRBD2 aligns across 9 bases. The CDR3 is 17 amino acids. The germline V gene has CDR1 LGHDT and CDR2 YNNKEL (reference sequence). Trimming cost V 1 base and J 3 bases; bases outside gene matches: 8. CDR3 DNA: TGTGCCAGCAGCCAAGTCAAGAGCGGGAGGTCTACAGATACGCAGTATTTT. This sequence encodes CASSQVKSGRSTDTQYF.

The chain couples TRBV27 to TRBJ2-7; possible D gene TRBD1, 6 bases. The CDR3 runs to 13 residues. The ends were cut back, 6 bases at V and 4 bases at J, with 13 bases in the middle. The germline V gene encodes CDR1 MNHEY and CDR2 SMNVEV (reference sequence). The CDR3 loop is CASSRDNGYEQYF. CDR3 in DNA: TGTGCCAGCAGCCGGGACAATGGATACGAGCAGTACTTC.

This clone was observed a handful of times. The gene calls are TRBV28 and TRBJ1-4; D call uncertain. The CDR3 consists of 14 residues. V was cut by 6 bases and J by 2 bases, with 10 bases left in between. Germline V gene lookup returns CDR1 MDHEN and CDR2 SYDVKM. CDR3 nucleotides: TGTGCCAGCAGGAGCCTCGGGACTAATGAAAAACTGTTTTTT. As protein: CASRSLGTNEKLFF.

V and J are TRBV9 and TRBJ1-6; D possibly corresponds to TRBD1 (5 bases). The CDR3 has 14 residues. V was pared by 0 bases and J by 10 bases, with 11 bases between. Germline CDR1 reads SGDLS; CDR2 reads YYNGEE. The CDR3 DNA is TGTGCCAGCAGCGTAGAGGCAGGGTTATCACCCCTCCACTTT. Translation gives CASSVEAGLSPLHF.

The chain uses TRBV9 and TRBJ2-1, with a weak D call TRBD2 (7 bases). There are 17 residues in the CDR3. Looked up from germline, CDR1 is SGDLS and CDR2 is YYNGEE. Trimming stripped 1 base from V and 5 bases from J, with 19 bases between. CDR3 nucleotides: TGTGCCAGCAGCGTATCCGGGGGGCCTTCTGGCCACAATGAGCAGTTCTTC. As protein: CASSVSGGPSGHNEQFF.

The chain is built from TRBV7-8 and TRBJ2-1; TRBD2 matches at 14 bases. J was trimmed by 8 bases and V by 5 bases; bases with no gene match: 5. CDR3 size: 15 residues. Germline V gene sequence: CDR1 SGHVS, CDR2 FQNEAQ. The CDR3 DNA reads TGTGCCAGCAGCCTCGGGACTAGCGGGAGCCATGAGCAGTTCTTC. Encoded protein: CASSLGTSGSHEQFF.